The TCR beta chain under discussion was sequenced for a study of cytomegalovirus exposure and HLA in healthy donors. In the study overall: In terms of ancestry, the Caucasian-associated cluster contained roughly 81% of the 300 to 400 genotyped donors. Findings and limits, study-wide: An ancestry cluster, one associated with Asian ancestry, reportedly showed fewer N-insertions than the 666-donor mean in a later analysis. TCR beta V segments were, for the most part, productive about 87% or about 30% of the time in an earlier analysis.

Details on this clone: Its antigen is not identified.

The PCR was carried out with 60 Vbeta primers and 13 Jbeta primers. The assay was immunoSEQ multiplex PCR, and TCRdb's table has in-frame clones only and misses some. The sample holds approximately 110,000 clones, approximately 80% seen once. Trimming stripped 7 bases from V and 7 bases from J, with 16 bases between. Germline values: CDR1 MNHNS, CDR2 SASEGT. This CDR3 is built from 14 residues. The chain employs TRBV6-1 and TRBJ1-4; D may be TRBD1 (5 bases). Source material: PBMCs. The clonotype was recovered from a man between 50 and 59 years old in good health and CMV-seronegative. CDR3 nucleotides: TGTGCCAGCACTGGGACCGGGAGAGCTGAAAAACTGTTTTTT. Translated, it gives CASTGTGRAEKLFF.